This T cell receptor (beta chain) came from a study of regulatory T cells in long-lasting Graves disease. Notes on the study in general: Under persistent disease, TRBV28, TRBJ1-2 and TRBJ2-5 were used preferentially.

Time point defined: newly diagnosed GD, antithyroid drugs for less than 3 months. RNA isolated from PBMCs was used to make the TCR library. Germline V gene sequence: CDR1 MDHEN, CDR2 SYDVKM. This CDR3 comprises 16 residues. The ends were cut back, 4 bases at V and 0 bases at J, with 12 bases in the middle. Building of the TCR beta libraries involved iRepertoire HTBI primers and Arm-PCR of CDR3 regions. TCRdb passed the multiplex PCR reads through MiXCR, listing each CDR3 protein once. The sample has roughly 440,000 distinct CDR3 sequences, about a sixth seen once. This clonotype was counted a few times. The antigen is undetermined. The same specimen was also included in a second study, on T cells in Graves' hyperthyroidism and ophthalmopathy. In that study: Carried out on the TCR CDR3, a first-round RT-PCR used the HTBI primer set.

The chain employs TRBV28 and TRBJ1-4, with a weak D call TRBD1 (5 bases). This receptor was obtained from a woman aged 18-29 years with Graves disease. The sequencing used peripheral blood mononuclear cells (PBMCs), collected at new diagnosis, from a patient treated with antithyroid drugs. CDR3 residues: CASSSGYFATNEKLFF. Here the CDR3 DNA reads TGTGCCAGCAGTTCAGGGTATTTCGCAACTAATGAAAAACTGTTTTTT.